This T cell receptor (beta chain) was recorded in a study of vaccination and CD4 T cells after COVID-19. As for the study in general: From HCoV-229E, HCoV-OC43, HCoV-NL63 and SARS-CoV-2, overlapping spike peptides were used to stimulate the cells.

An Oncomine TCR Beta short-read assay was used to sequence the DNA from cultured CD4+ T cells. Once CD4+ T cells had been cultured, genomic DNA was extracted from them. TCRdb reprocessed the PCR reads with MiXCR, giving one entry per CDR3 protein. Among approximately 19,000 distinct CDR3 sequences listed, about half were seen once. Per germline, CDR1 MNHEY and CDR2 SVGEGT. The CDR3 loop spans 14 amino acids. V shed 8 bases, J shed 4 bases, and the junction held 8 bases outside the gene matches. The treatment is: approximately 10-day PBMC culture with coronavirus spike peptide pools or control peptides (ViraFEST assay). Negative selection purified CD4+ T cells after ten to eleven days of culture. On this clonotype itself: Its matching antigen is unknown.

The sample in question was CD4+ T cells from blood, cultured in vitro, obtained before SARS-CoV-2 vaccination. The chain has TRBV6-2 or TRBV6-3 and TRBJ1-2, with TRBD1 matching over 9 bases. This clonotype originated in a human donor who had recovered from COVID-19. The CDR3 here is CASGNRGLGYGYTF. The CDR3 DNA sequence: TGTGCCAGCGGAAACAGGGGGCTAGGCTATGGCTACACCTTC.